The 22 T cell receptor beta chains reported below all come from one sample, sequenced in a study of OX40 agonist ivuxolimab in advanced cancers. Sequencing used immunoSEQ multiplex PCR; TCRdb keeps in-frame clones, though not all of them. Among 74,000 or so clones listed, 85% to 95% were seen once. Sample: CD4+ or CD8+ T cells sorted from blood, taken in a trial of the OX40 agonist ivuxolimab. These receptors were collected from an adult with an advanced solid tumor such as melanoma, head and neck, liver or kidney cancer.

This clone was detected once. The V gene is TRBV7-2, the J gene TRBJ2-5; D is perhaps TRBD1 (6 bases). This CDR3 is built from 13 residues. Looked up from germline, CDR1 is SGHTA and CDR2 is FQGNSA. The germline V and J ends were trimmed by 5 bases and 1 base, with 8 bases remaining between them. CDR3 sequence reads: CASSRQVQETQYF. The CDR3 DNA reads TGTGCCAGCAGCCGACAGGTCCAAGAGACCCAGTACTTC. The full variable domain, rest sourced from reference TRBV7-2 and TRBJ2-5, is GAGVSQSPSNKVTEKGKDVELRCDPISGHTALYWYRQSLGQGLEFLIYFQGNSAPDKSGLPSDRFSAERTGGSVSTLTIQRTQQEDSAVYLCASSRQVQETQYFGPGTRLLVL.

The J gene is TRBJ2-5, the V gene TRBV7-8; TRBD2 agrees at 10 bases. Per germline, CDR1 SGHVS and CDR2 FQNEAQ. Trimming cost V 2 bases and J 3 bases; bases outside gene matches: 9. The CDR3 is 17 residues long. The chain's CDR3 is CASSLTPASGGKETQYF. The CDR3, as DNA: TGTGCCAGCAGCTTAACTCCCGCTAGCGGGGGAAAAGAGACCCAGTACTTC.

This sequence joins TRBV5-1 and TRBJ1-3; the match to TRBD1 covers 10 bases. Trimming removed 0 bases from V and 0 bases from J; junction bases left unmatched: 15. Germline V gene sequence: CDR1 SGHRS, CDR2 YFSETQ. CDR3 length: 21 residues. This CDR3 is CASSLAGTGAPPPFSGNTIYF. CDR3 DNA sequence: TGCGCCAGCAGCTTGGCGGGGACAGGGGCACCCCCACCTTTCTCTGGAAACACCATATATTTT.

Here the CDR3 DNA reads TGTGCCAGCAGCCCCGGACAGGCCTCAACTAATGAAAAACTGTTTTTT. Its protein product is CASSPGQASTNEKLFF. V gene TRBV5-5 combines with J gene TRBJ1-4; 7 bases are shared with TRBD1. In germline, CDR1 is SGHKS, CDR2 YYEKEE (reference sequence). Trimming cost V 4 bases and J 0 bases; bases outside gene matches: 6. The CDR3 has 16 residues.

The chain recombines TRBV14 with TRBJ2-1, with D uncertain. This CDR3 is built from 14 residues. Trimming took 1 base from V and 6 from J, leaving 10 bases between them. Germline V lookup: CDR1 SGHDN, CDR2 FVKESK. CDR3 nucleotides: TGTGCCAGCAGCCAAGCTGTGACCACCAATGAGCAGTTCTTC. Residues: CASSQAVTTNEQFF.

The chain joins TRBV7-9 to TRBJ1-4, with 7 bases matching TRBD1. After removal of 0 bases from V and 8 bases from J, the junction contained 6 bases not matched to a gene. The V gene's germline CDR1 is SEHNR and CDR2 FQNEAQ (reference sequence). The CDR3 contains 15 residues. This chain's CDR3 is CASSLAAAGGEKLFF. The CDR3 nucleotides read TGTGCCAGCAGCTTAGCGGCGGCAGGGGGGGAAAAACTGTTTTTT.

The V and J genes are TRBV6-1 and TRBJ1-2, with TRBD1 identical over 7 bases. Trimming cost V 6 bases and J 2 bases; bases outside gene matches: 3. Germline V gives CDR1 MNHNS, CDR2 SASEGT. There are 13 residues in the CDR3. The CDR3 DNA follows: TGTGCCAGCAGCACGGACAGGAACTATGGCTACACCTTC. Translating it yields CASSTDRNYGYTF.

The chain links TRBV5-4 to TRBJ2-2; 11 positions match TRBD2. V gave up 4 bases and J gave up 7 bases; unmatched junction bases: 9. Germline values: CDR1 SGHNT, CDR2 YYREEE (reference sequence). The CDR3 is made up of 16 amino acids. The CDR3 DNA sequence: TGTGCCAGCAGCAGTAGCGGGGGGGAGGAAGTCGGGGAGCTGTTTTTT. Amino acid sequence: CASSSSGGEEVGELFF.

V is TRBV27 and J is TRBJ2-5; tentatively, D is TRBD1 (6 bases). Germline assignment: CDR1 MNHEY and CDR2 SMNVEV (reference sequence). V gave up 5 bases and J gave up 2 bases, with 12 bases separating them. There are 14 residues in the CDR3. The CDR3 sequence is CASSPLGQQETQYF. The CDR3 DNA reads TGTGCCAGCAGTCCCTTAGGACAGCAAGAGACCCAGTACTTC.

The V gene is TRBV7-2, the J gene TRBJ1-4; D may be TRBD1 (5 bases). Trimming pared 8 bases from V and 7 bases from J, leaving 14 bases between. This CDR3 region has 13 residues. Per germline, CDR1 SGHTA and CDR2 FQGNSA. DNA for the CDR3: TGTGCCAGCTTTAAGGGGCCGGGTGAAAAACTGTTTTTT. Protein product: CASFKGPGEKLFF.

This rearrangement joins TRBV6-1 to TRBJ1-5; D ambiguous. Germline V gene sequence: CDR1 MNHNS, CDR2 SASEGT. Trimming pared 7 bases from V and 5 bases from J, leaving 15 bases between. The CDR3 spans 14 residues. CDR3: CASTNDPGYQPQHF. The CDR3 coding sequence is TGTGCCAGCACCAACGACCCGGGTTATCAGCCCCAGCATTTT.

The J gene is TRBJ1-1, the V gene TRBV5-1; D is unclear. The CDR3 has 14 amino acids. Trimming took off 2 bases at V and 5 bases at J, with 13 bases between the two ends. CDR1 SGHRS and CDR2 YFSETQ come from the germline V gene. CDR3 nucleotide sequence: TGCGCCAGCAGCTTAGGACTCTTGAGGACTGAAGCTTTCTTT. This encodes CASSLGLLRTEAFF. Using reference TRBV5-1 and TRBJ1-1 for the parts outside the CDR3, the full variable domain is KAGVTQTPRYLIKTRGQQVTLSCSPISGHRSVSWYQQTPGQGLQFLFEYFSETQRNKGNFPGRFSGRQFSNSRSEMNVSTLELGDSALYLCASSLGLLRTEAFFGQGTRLTVV.

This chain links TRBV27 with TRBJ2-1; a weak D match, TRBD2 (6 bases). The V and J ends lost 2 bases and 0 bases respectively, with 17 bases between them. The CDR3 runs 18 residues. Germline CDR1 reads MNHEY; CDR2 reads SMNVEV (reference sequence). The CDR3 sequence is CASSLRGLPRSSYNEQFF. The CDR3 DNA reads TGTGCCAGCAGTTTACGGGGACTGCCCAGGAGCTCCTACAATGAGCAGTTCTTC.

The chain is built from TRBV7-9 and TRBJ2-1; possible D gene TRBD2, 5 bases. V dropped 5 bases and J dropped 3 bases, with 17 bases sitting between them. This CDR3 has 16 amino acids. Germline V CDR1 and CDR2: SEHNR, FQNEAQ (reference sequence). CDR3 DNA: TGTGCCAGCAGCCTATGGACGGGGAAATACTACAATGAGCAGTTCTTC. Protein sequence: CASSLWTGKYYNEQFF.

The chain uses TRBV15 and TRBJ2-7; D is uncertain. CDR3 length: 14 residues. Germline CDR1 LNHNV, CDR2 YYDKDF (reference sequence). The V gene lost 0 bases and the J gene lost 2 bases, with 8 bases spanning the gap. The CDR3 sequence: CATSRDRQTYEQYF. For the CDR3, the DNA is TGTGCCACCAGCAGAGATCGGCAGACCTACGAGCAGTACTTC.

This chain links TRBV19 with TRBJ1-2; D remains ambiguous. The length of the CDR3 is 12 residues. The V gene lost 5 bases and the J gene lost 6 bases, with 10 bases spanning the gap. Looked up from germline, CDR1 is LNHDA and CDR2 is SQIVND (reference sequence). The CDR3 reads CASSEAVNGYTF. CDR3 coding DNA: TGTGCCAGTAGTGAGGCAGTGAATGGCTACACCTTC.

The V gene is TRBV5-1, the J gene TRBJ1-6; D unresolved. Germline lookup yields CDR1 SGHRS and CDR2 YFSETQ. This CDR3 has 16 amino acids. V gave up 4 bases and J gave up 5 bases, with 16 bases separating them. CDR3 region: CASSPQVPGDNSPLHF. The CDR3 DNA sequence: TGCGCCAGCAGCCCCCAGGTGCCGGGTGATAATTCACCCCTCCACTTT.

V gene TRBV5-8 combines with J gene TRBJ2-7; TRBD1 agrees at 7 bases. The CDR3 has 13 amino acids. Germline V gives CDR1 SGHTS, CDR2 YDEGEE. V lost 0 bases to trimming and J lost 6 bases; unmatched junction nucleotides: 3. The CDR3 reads CASSLGAGGEQYF. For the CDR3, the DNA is TGTGCCAGCAGCTTGGGGGCAGGGGGCGAGCAGTACTTC.

The CDR3 DNA sequence: TGTGCCAGCAGTGAGTCGGCAGTCTCCTACGAGCAGTACTTC. It is translated as CASSESAVSYEQYF. The V gene is TRBV6-4, the J gene TRBJ2-7; D ambiguous. CDR3 size: 14 residues. Looked up from germline, CDR1 is MRHNA and CDR2 is SNTAGT. The germline V and J ends were trimmed by 3 bases and 0 bases, with 9 bases remaining between them.

CDR3 residues: CASSLSNSGANVLTF. The CDR3 nucleotides are TGCGCCAGCAGCCTTAGTAACTCTGGGGCCAACGTCCTGACTTTC. The chain employs TRBV5-1 and TRBJ2-6; D is uncertain. The CDR3 has 15 amino acids. Per the germline V gene, CDR1 is SGHRS and CDR2 is YFSETQ. Trimming took 4 bases from V and 0 from J, leaving 8 bases between them. The full variable domain, rest sourced from reference TRBV5-1 and TRBJ2-6, is KAGVTQTPRYLIKTRGQQVTLSCSPISGHRSVSWYQQTPGQGLQFLFEYFSETQRNKGNFPGRFSGRQFSNSRSEMNVSTLELGDSALYLCASSLSNSGANVLTFGAGSRLTVL.

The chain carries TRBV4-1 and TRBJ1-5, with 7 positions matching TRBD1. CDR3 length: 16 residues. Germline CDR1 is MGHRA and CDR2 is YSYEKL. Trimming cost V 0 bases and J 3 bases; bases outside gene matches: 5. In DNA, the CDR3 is TGCGCCAGCAGCCAAGAGGGGCAGGGGGTCAATCAGCCCCAGCATTTT. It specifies CASSQEGQGVNQPQHF.

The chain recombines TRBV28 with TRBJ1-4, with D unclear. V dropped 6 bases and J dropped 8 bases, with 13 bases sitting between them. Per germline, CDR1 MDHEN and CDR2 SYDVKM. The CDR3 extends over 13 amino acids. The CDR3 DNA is TGTGCCAGCAGCCTCAGGACTCAAGAAAAACTGTTTTTT. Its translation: CASSLRTQEKLFF.